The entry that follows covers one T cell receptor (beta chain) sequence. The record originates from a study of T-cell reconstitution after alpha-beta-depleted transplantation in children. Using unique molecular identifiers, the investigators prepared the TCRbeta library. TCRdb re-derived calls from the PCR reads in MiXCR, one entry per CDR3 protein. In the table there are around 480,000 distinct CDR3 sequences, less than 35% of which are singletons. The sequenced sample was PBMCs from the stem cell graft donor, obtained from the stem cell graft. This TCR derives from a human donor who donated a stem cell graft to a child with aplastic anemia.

CDR3 in amino acids: CASSYTAGGAADTQYF. CDR3 DNA: TGTGCCAGCAGCTACACAGCGGGAGGAGCGGCAGATACGCAGTATTTT. The V gene is TRBV7-8, the J gene TRBJ2-3; TRBD2 agrees at 9 bases. CDR1 is SGHVS, CDR2 FQNEAQ, per germline. The length of the CDR3 is 16 residues. V lost 4 bases to trimming and J lost 4 bases; unmatched junction nucleotides: 9.